The 9 T cell receptor beta chains listed next were all sequenced from one sample in a study of Tregs in tolerant kidney transplant recipients. The data were produced by immunoSEQ multiplex PCR, yet TCRdb's version contains in-frame clones alone and is incomplete. The data hold around 77,000 clones, with less than 98% observed a single time. Sequencing was performed on CD4+ T cells from blood, taken before the transplant. Every receptor here comes from a human donor who received a combined kidney and bone marrow transplant.

This rearrangement joins TRBV9 to TRBJ2-1; 9 bases are a match to TRBD2. The CDR3 spans 14 residues. Germline V lookup: CDR1 SGDLS, CDR2 YYNGEE. V was pared by 4 bases and J by 2 bases, with 1 base of the junction left unmatched. The CDR3 DNA reads as TGTGCCAGCAGCACTAGCGGGCCCTACAATGAGCAGTTCTTC. It yields the protein CASSTSGPYNEQFF.

This rearrangement joins TRBV19 to TRBJ2-6; unclear D gene. V shed 8 bases and J shed 1 base, with 6 bases lying between them. The CDR3 spans 13 residues. Germline V CDR1 and CDR2: LNHDA, SQIVND (reference sequence). This CDR3 reads CASSVSGANVLTF. The CDR3 DNA reads as TGTGCCAGTTCAGTATCTGGGGCCAACGTCCTGACTTTC.

The chain combines TRBV7-2 with TRBJ2-1, with 12 bases lining up with TRBD2. The CDR3 is made up of 15 amino acids. V shed 5 bases, J shed 4 bases, and the junction held 3 bases outside the gene matches. CDR1 is SGHTA, CDR2 FQGNSA, per germline. This CDR3 is CASSPTSGSYNEQFF. The CDR3 DNA reads TGTGCCAGCAGCCCGACTAGCGGGAGTTACAATGAGCAGTTCTTC.

The rearrangement joins TRBV18 to TRBJ1-4; TRBD1 matches at 7 bases. With V trimmed by 5 bases and J by 3 bases, 6 bases remained unmatched. Germline loops: CDR1 KGHSH, CDR2 LQKENI. The CDR3 sequence is 15 residues long. The CDR3 here is CASSNRQGPNEKLFF. In DNA form, the CDR3 reads TGTGCCAGCTCAAACAGACAGGGCCCTAATGAAAAACTGTTTTTT.

The rearrangement uses TRBV21-1 and TRBJ1-1; TRBD1, the table's D call, lacks a check against the DNA. TRBV21-1 counts as a pseudogene. The length of the CDR3 is 15 residues. The CDR3 protein is CASSNLQGANTEAFF. The DNA of the CDR3 is TGTGCCAGCAGCAATCTACAGGGGGCGAACACTGAAGCTTTCTTT.

V gene TRBV11-3 combines with J gene TRBJ2-1; D perhaps matches TRBD2 (6 bases). The CDR3 totals 17 residues. CDR1 and CDR2 from the germline V gene are SGHNT and YENEEA. Trimming took 5 bases from V and 7 from J, leaving 24 bases between them. Here the CDR3 DNA reads TGTGCCAGCAGCCGATTACGCGGTGGGAGGCCGGAGAATGAGCAGTTCTTC. Protein product: CASSRLRGGRPENEQFF.

This clone appeared a single time. The V and J genes are TRBV2 and TRBJ1-6, with D perhaps matching TRBD1 (6 bases). V gave up 0 bases and J gave up 5 bases, with 8 bases separating them. The germline CDR1 and CDR2 sequences are SNHLY and FYNNEI. This CDR3 contains 15 residues. CDR3 in DNA: TGTGCCAGCAGTGAAGCGACAGGTGATAATTCACCCCTCCACTTT. Residues: CASSEATGDNSPLHF. The entire variable domain, with the rest obtained from reference TRBV2 and TRBJ1-6, is as follows: EPEVTQTPSHQVTQMGQEVILRCVPISNHLYFYWYRQILGQKVEFLVSFYNNEISEKSEIFDDQFSVERPDGSNFTLKIRSTKLEDSAMYFCASSEATGDNSPLHFGNGTRLTVT.

This rearrangement joins TRBV5-6 to TRBJ2-7; 10 bases align to TRBD2. This CDR3 region has 14 residues. The V and J ends lost 3 bases and 6 bases, in that order; junction bases with no gene match: 6. Germline lookup yields CDR1 SGHDT and CDR2 YYEEEE. The CDR3 sequence is CASSWASGRREQYF. The CDR3 nucleotides read TGTGCCAGCAGCTGGGCTAGCGGGAGACGCGAGCAGTACTTC.

V gene TRBV18 combines with J gene TRBJ1-5; no clear D gene. Looked up from germline, CDR1 is KGHSH and CDR2 is LQKENI. The CDR3 consists of 13 residues. V gave up 5 bases and J gave up 9 bases, with 14 bases separating them. Written as DNA, the CDR3 is TGTGCCAGCTCAGAGGGAGGTGTGTCGCCCCAGCATTTT. It specifies CASSEGGVSPQHF.